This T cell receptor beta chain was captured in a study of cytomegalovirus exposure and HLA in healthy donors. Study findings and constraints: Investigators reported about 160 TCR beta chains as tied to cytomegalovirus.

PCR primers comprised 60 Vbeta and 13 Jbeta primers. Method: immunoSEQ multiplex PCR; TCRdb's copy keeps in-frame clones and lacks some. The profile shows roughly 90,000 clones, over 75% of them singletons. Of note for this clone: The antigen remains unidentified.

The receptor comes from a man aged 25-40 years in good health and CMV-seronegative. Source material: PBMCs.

CDR3 amino acids: CASSLVPITSGMTGELFF. For the CDR3, the DNA is TGTGCCAGCAGCTTAGTTCCTATTACTAGCGGTATGACCGGGGAGCTGTTTTTT. The V call is TRBV11-2, the J call TRBJ2-2; 8 bases line up with TRBD2. This CDR3 comprises 18 residues. Germline-derived CDR1 and CDR2 are SGHAT and FQNNGV. The J segment lost 5 bases and the V segment lost 1 base, leaving 12 bases of the junction unmatched.